The 22 T cell receptor beta chains in this list originate from one sample, sequenced in a study of regulatory T cells in long-lasting Graves disease. Arm-PCR of CDR3 regions and iRepertoire HTBI primers were the basis on which TCR beta libraries were built. TCRdb re-derived calls from the multiplex PCR reads in MiXCR, one entry per CDR3 protein. This sample has around 460,000 distinct CDR3 sequences, with 11% to 15% found just once. Regarding time point: newly diagnosed GD, antithyroid drugs for less than 3 months. PBMC RNA served as the TCR library source. These data also featured in a second study, about T cells in Graves' hyperthyroidism and ophthalmopathy.

Sequencing used peripheral blood mononuclear cells (PBMCs), obtained at new diagnosis, from a patient treated with antithyroid drugs. Source of these receptors: a woman in her 50s with Graves disease.

This clonotype was counted only a few times. The chain carries TRBV18 and TRBJ2-1, with D possibly matching TRBD2 (6 bases). Germline V CDR1 and CDR2: KGHSH, LQKENI. There are 15 residues in the CDR3. V was cut by 0 bases and J by 7 bases, with 13 bases left in between. The CDR3 here is CASSPPLRGINEQFF. In nucleotides, the CDR3 is TGTGCCAGCTCACCACCGCTCCGGGGGATTAATGAGCAGTTCTTC.

This clonotype has ten or more counts. This chain connects TRBV29-1 to TRBJ2-1; D possibly corresponds to TRBD2 (5 bases). There are 14 residues in the CDR3. Trimming stripped 4 bases from V and 4 bases from J, with 14 bases between. From germline, CDR1 is SQVTM and CDR2 ANQGSEA. The chain's CDR3 is CSVAGRVDYNEQFF. For the CDR3, the DNA is TGCAGCGTTGCGGGAAGGGTGGATTACAATGAGCAGTTCTTC.

The J gene is TRBJ2-4, the V gene TRBV4-1, with TRBD2 identical over 15 bases. Germline V gene sequence: CDR1 MGHRA, CDR2 YSYEKL. This CDR3 is 18 amino acids long. V shed 6 bases and J 1 base; nucleotides not matched to a gene: 7. The CDR3 nucleotides read TGCGCCAGCAGTCGGACTAGCGGGAGGGCCGGGGCCAAAAACATTCAGTACTTC. It yields the protein CASSRTSGRAGAKNIQYF.

In this sample, this clonotype turned up many times. The gene calls are TRBV2 and TRBJ1-6, with D possibly being TRBD1 (6 bases). V lost 4 bases, J lost 8 bases, and 12 bases lay in between. Germline V CDR1 and CDR2: SNHLY, FYNNEI. CDR3 length: 14 residues. Here the CDR3 reads CASSGQGYDSPLHF. The CDR3 nucleotides are TGTGCCAGCAGTGGGCAGGGGTATGATTCACCCCTCCACTTT.

There are many counts of this clonotype. The chain is built from TRBV28 and TRBJ2-1, with D maybe TRBD2 (7 bases). Trimming removed 5 bases from V and 15 bases from J, with 26 bases in between. The CDR3 consists of 15 residues. CDR1 is MDHEN, CDR2 SYDVKM, per germline. The CDR3 region has the DNA TGTGCCAGCAGTCCCCCCAGGGGAGGGCCTTTTCTTTGGTTCTTC. Translation: CASSPPRGGPFLWFF.

In its sample, this clonotype was seen many times. The V and J genes are TRBV7-3 and TRBJ2-1, with D hard to call. The CDR3 spans 14 residues. The V gene lost 8 bases and the J gene lost 5 bases, with 16 bases spanning the gap. From germline, CDR1 is SGHTA and CDR2 FQGTGA. The CDR3 region is CASLSLTEHNEQFF. The CDR3 DNA sequence: TGTGCCAGCTTGTCACTCACGGAACACAATGAGCAGTTCTTC. The whole variable domain, filled in from reference TRBV7-3 and TRBJ2-1, reads GAGVSQTPSNKVTEKGKYVELRCDPISGHTALYWYRQSLGQGPEFLIYFQGTGAADDSGLPNDRFFAVRPEGSVSTLKIQRTERGDSAVYLCASLSLTEHNEQFFGPGTRLTVL.

This clonotype turned up a few times. The chain joins TRBV12-3 or TRBV12-4 to TRBJ1-3, with 7 positions matching TRBD1. This CDR3 is built from 15 residues. With V trimmed by 1 base and J by 3 bases, 3 bases remained unmatched. CDR3 nucleotide sequence: TGTGCCAGCAGTTTAGTGGGACAGATTGGAAACACCATATATTTT. Residues: CASSLVGQIGNTIYF.

This clonotype was seen a few times. The chain has TRBV3-1 and TRBJ2-5, with D perhaps assigned TRBD1 or TRBD2 (5 bases each). V lost 4 bases, J lost 1 base, and 13 bases lay in between. Per germline, CDR1 LGHDT and CDR2 YNNKEL (reference sequence). There are 15 residues in the CDR3. The CDR3 DNA reads as TGTGCCAGCAGCCGCTGGACTGGGGCCCAAGAGACCCAGTACTTC. Residues: CASSRWTGAQETQYF.

Comments on this clonotype: A much larger clone lies a single base off, so this may be a read error. The rearrangement joins TRBV18 to TRBJ1-5, with D possibly TRBD1 on 5 matching bases. CDR3 length equals 17 residues. The V end was cut by 4 bases, the J end by 8 bases, with 24 bases between. The germline gives CDR1 KGHSH, CDR2 LQKENI. The CDR3 nucleotides read TGTGCCAGCTCACACCTAGCGCCAGAGGGGCAGAATGAGCCCCAGCATTTT. Its translation: CASSHLAPEGQNEPQHF.

The table lists this clonotype with many counts. The rearrangement uses TRBV12-3 or TRBV12-4 and TRBJ1-1; D not resolved. V shed 6 bases and J shed 0 bases, with 5 bases lying between them. The CDR3 contains 12 residues. The CDR3 protein is CASRVMNTEAFF. The CDR3 bases are TGTGCCAGCAGGGTCATGAACACTGAAGCTTTCTTT.

This clonotype has just a few counts. The rearrangement uses TRBV20-1 and TRBJ2-1; no reliable D call. The J call is doubtful: the DNA matches TRBJ2-5 better. Germline V gene lookup returns CDR1 DFQATT and CDR2 SNEGSKA (reference sequence). The CDR3 is 16 residues long. As DNA, the CDR3 is TGCAGTGCTAGAGATCCTTTTGGTTATTCGCAAGAGACCCAGTACTTC. This codes for CSARDPFGYSQETQYF.

This clonotype showed up just a few times. The V gene is TRBV4-1, the J gene TRBJ2-1; TRBD2 is a possible D gene (6 bases). Germline CDR1 MGHRA, CDR2 YSYEKL. This CDR3 region has 16 residues. The V end was cut by 0 bases, the J end by 4 bases, with 13 bases between. The CDR3 here is CASSQDLAGPYNEQFF. The CDR3 coding sequence is TGCGCCAGCAGCCAAGATTTGGCGGGACCATACAATGAGCAGTTCTTC.

This clonotype has more than one count but fewer than ten. The CDR3 loop is CASSLSRVGRGTGELFF. In nucleotides, the CDR3 is TGCGCCAGCAGCCTATCGAGGGTTGGTCGTGGCACCGGGGAGCTGTTTTTT. This sequence joins TRBV4-1 and TRBJ2-2, with D possibly matching TRBD2 (5 bases). CDR1 and CDR2 from the germline V gene are MGHRA and YSYEKL. This CDR3 region has 17 residues. Trimming removed 4 bases from V and 4 bases from J, with 19 bases in between.

Here the CDR3 DNA reads TGTGCCAGCAGCCCGGGACAGGGGGCCGCAACTAATGAAAAACTGTTTTTT. Translating it yields CASSPGQGAATNEKLFF. The V gene is TRBV9, the J gene TRBJ1-4; 12 bases fit TRBD1. The germline gives CDR1 SGDLS, CDR2 YYNGEE. With V trimmed by 4 bases and J by 0 bases, 4 bases remained unmatched. This CDR3 spans 17 amino acids.

The table lists this clonotype with a few counts. V and J are TRBV5-5 and TRBJ2-7; D uncertain. Trimming cost V 1 base and J 2 bases, with 13 bases left between them. Looked up from germline, CDR1 is SGHKS and CDR2 is YYEKEE (reference sequence). The CDR3 extends over 15 amino acids. As DNA, the CDR3 is TGTGCCAGCAGCTTGATTTCGAGTAATCCCTACGAGCAGTACTTC. It yields the protein CASSLISSNPYEQYF. Together with reference TRBV5-5 and TRBJ2-7, the CDR3 gives the full variable domain: DAGVTQSPTHLIKTRGQQVTLRCSPISGHKSVSWYQQVLGQGPQFIFQYYEKEERGRGNFPDRFSARQFPNYSSELNVNALLLGDSALYLCASSLISSNPYEQYFGPGTRLTVT.

In its sample, this clonotype was seen many times. The chain joins TRBV7-2 to TRBJ2-1; 7 positions match TRBD2. Trimming removed 5 bases from V and 2 bases from J; junction bases left unmatched: 6. Germline V lookup: CDR1 SGHTA, CDR2 FQGNSA. This CDR3 spans 15 amino acids. CDR3 amino acids: CASSPGGSAYNEQFF. The CDR3 coding sequence is TGTGCCAGCAGCCCCGGGGGGTCCGCCTACAATGAGCAGTTCTTC.

There are a few counts of this clonotype. This chain joins TRBV24-1 and TRBJ2-1, with D possibly matching TRBD2 (6 bases). In germline, CDR1 is KGHDR, CDR2 SFDVKD. V was cut by 3 bases and J by 1 base, with 15 bases left in between. This CDR3 comprises 17 residues. CDR3 sequence: CATSDPERRGSYNEQFF. In DNA form, the CDR3 reads TGTGCCACCAGTGATCCCGAGAGGCGGGGATCCTACAATGAGCAGTTCTTC.

This clonotype was detected a few times. A single base separates this from a much larger clone, so it may be a read error. The rearrangement joins TRBV20-1 to TRBJ2-3, with 10 positions matching TRBD2. The CDR3 extends over 17 amino acids. Germline loops: CDR1 DFQATT, CDR2 SNEGSKA (reference sequence). CDR3 loop: CSATTPRTSGLTDTQFF. The DNA of the CDR3 is TGCAGTGCTACAACCCCTAGGACTAGCGGCCTCACAGATACGCAGTTTTTT.

This clonotype was detected many times. V and J are TRBV29-1 and TRBJ2-1; 14 nucleotides agree with TRBD2. The CDR3 loop spans 14 amino acids. Per germline, CDR1 SQVTM and CDR2 ANQGSEA. The junction had 5 bases not matched to a gene; V was cut back by 6 bases and J by 7 bases. The CDR3 DNA reads as TGCAGCGTAGCCGGGACTAGCGGGAGTAATGAGCAGTTCTTC. Protein: CSVAGTSGSNEQFF.

Points on this clonotype: The conserved phenylalanine or tryptophan is not found at the CDR3 terminus, so this likely reflects a read error. V gene TRBV2 combines with J gene TRBJ1-3; TRBD1 matches at 7 bases. Germline loops: CDR1 SNHLY, CDR2 FYNNEI. This CDR3 region has 16 residues. Trimming at V came to 7 bases and at J to 0 bases, leaving 9 bases not matched to a gene. CDR3 region: CASTGPRDSSGNTIYL. In DNA form, the CDR3 reads TGTGCCAGCACTGGCCCTAGGGACAGCTCTGGAAACACCATATATTTG.

In this sample, this clonotype turned up many times. This sequence joins TRBV2 and TRBJ1-5; TRBD1 is a possible D gene (5 bases). There are 13 residues in the CDR3. Trimming took 6 bases from V and 4 from J, leaving 10 bases between them. Looked up from germline, CDR1 is SNHLY and CDR2 is FYNNEI. The CDR3, as DNA: TGTGCCAGCAGAATCCCAGGGAATCAGCCCCAGCATTTT. It yields the protein CASRIPGNQPQHF.

This chain joins TRBV14 and TRBJ1-1; TRBD1 matches at 9 bases. Germline V CDR1 and CDR2: SGHDN, FVKESK. This CDR3 is built from 15 residues. With V trimmed by 4 bases and J by 5 bases, 8 bases remained unmatched. The CDR3 protein is CASSLTGTGLTEAFF. Written as DNA, the CDR3 is TGTGCCAGCAGCCTCACAGGGACAGGGCTGACTGAAGCTTTCTTT.